What follows are 5 T cell receptor beta chains derived from one specimen sequenced in a study of control samples from healthy donors and cancer patients. Clones were read by immunoSEQ multiplex PCR, and TCRdb kept only the in-frame ones, dropping some. The sample has under 450,000 clones; 80% to 95% are singletons. Material for sequencing was PBMCs. These receptors all stem from a man aged 35 to 55 with head and neck cancer.

The chain recombines TRBV4-3 with TRBJ1-2; D possibly corresponds to TRBD1 (6 bases). Per germline, CDR1 LGHNA and CDR2 YSLEER. V lost 0 bases and J 8 bases, leaving 13 bases between the germline ends. CDR3 size: 14 residues. Here the CDR3 reads CASSQDRQGFGYTF. CDR3 in DNA: TGCGCCAGCAGCCAAGATCGCCAGGGGTTCGGCTACACCTTC.

This clone was counted a few times. This specimen includes other DNA sequences encoding the same CDR3. V usage is TRBV29-1 and J usage is TRBJ1-5, with D unclear. Trimming took off 4 bases at V and 0 bases at J, with 4 bases between the two ends. Per the germline V gene, CDR1 is SQVTM and CDR2 is ANQGSEA. The CDR3 contains 12 residues. The CDR3 protein is CSVGGSNQPQHF. The DNA of the CDR3 is TGCAGCGTTGGAGGTAGCAATCAGCCCCAGCATTTT. Full variable domain (remainder filled in from reference TRBV29-1 and TRBJ1-5): SAVISQKPSRDICQRGTSLTIQCQVDSQVTMMFWYRQQPGQSLTLIATANQGSEATYESGFVIDKFPISRPNLTFSTLTVSNMSPEDSSIYLCSVGGSNQPQHFGDGTRLSIL.

The gene calls are TRBV18 and TRBJ2-2, with 8 bases lining up with TRBD1. Germline-derived CDR1 and CDR2 are KGHSH and LQKENI. This CDR3 has 16 amino acids. Trimming removed 3 bases from V and 5 bases from J; junction bases left unmatched: 8. The CDR3 sequence is CASSPDRAEGTGELFF. The CDR3 bases are TGTGCCAGCTCACCGGACAGGGCGGAGGGTACCGGGGAGCTGTTTTTT.

This chain joins TRBV15 and TRBJ1-5; weak D call: TRBD1 (5 bases). Germline assignment: CDR1 LNHNV and CDR2 YYDKDF (reference sequence). The CDR3 has 15 amino acids. V was pared by 4 bases and J by 4 bases, with 14 bases between. CDR3 region: CATSKVRATNQPQHF. Written as DNA, the CDR3 is TGTGCCACCAGCAAGGTCAGGGCGACTAATCAGCCCCAGCATTTT.

This clone was recorded once. The genes are TRBV20-1 and TRBJ1-2; D ambiguous. From germline, CDR1 is DFQATT and CDR2 SNEGSKA (reference sequence). V shed 3 bases and J shed 5 bases, with 7 bases lying between them. This CDR3 spans 11 amino acids. The CDR3 loop reads CSASVTYGYTF. The DNA for the CDR3 is TGCAGTGCTAGTGTAACTTATGGCTACACCTTC.